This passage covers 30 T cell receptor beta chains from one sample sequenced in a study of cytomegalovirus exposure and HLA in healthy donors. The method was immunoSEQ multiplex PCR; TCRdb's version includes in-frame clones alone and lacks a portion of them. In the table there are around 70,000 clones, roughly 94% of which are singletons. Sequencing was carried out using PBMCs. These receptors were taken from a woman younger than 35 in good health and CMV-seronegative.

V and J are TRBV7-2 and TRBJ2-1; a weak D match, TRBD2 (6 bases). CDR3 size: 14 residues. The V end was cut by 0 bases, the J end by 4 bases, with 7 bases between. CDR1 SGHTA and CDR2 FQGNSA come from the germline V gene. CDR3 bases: TGTGCCAGCAGCTTAGCGGGGGGTTACAATGAGCAGTTCTTC. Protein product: CASSLAGGYNEQFF.

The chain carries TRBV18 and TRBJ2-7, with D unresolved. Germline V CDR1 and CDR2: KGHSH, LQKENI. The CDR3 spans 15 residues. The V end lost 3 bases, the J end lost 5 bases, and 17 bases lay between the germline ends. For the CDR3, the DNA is TGTGCCAGCTCACCCACGCCCCACGCGTACGACGAGCAGTACTTC. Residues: CASSPTPHAYDEQYF.

CDR3 in amino acids: CASSLPVNNEQFF. The CDR3 DNA sequence: TGTGCCAGCAGCTTGCCAGTAAACAATGAGCAGTTCTTC. V and J are TRBV7-2 and TRBJ2-1; D is uncertain. Germline lookup yields CDR1 SGHTA and CDR2 FQGNSA. The CDR3 is made up of 13 amino acids. The V end was cut by 3 bases, the J end by 5 bases, with 8 bases between.

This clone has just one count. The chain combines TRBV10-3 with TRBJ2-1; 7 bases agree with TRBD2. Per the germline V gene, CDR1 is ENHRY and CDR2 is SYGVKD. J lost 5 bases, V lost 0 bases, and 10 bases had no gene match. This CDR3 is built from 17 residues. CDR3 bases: TGTGCCATCAGTGAGTCGAACCGGGACTACCGGAACAATGAGCAGTTCTTC. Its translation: CAISESNRDYRNNEQFF.

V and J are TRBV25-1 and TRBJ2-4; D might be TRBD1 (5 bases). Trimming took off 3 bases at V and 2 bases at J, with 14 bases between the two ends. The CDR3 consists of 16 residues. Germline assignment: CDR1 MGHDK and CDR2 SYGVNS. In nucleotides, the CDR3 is TGTGCCAGCAGTGATAATAAGGGGTTGTCCAAAAACATTCAGTACTTC. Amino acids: CASSDNKGLSKNIQYF.

The CDR3 DNA is TGTGCCACCAGCAGTGAATGGTCAGGGACTGAAGCTTTCTTT. This translates into CATSSEWSGTEAFF. The chain couples TRBV15 to TRBJ1-1; possibly TRBD1 for D (5 bases). In germline, CDR1 is LNHNV, CDR2 YYDKDF (reference sequence). Trimming cost V 3 bases and J 5 bases, with 13 bases left between them. This CDR3 is 14 amino acids long.

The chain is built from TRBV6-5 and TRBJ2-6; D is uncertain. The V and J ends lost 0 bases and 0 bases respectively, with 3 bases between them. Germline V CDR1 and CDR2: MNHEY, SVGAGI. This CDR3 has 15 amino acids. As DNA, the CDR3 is TGTGCCAGCAGTTACTCCCTCTCTGGGGCCAACGTCCTGACTTTC. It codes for CASSYSLSGANVLTF.

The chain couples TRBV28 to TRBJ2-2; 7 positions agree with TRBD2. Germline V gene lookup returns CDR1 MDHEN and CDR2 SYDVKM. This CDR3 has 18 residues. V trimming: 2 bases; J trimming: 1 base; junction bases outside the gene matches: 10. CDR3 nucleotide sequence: TGTGCCAGCAGTTTAATTGTTGGCGGGGGTTGGAACACCGGGGAGCTGTTTTTT. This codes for CASSLIVGGGWNTGELFF.

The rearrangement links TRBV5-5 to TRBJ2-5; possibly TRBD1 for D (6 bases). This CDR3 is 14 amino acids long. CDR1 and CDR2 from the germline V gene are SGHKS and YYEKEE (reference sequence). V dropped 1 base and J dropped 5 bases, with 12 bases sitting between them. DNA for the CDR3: TGTGCCAGCAGCTTGAGTGGGGGCTATGAGACCCAGTACTTC. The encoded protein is CASSLSGGYETQYF.

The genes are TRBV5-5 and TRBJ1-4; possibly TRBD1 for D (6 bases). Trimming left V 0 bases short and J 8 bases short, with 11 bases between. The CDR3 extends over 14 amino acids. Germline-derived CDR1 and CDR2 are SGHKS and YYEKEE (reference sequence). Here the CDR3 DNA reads TGTGCCAGCAGCTTGGTTGGGGGCCGCGAAAAACTGTTTTTT. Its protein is CASSLVGGREKLFF.

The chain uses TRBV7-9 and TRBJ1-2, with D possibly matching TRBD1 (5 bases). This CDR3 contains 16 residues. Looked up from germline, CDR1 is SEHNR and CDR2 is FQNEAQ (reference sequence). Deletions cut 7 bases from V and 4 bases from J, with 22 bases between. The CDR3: CASTLTPGVLSYGYTF. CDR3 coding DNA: TGTGCCAGCACCCTAACCCCGGGGGTCTTAAGCTATGGCTACACCTTC.

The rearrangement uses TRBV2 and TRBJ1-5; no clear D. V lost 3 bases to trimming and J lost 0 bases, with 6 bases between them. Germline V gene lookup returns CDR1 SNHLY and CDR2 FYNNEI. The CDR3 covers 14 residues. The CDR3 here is CASSDGPSNQPQHF. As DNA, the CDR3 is TGTGCCAGCAGTGATGGGCCTAGCAATCAGCCCCAGCATTTT.

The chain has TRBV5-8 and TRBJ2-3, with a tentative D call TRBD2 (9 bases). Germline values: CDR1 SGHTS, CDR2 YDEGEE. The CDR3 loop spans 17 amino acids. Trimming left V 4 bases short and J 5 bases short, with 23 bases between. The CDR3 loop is CASSTDRGGGAGDTQYF. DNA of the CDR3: TGTGCCAGCAGCACCGACAGGGGCGGGGGGGCTGGAGATACGCAGTATTTT. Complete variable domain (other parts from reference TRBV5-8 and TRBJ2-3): EAGVTQSPTHLIKTRGQQATLRCSPISGHTSVYWYQQALGLGLQFLLWYDEGEERNRGNFPPRFSGRQFPNYSSELNVNALELEDSALYLCASSTDRGGGAGDTQYFGPGTRLTVL.

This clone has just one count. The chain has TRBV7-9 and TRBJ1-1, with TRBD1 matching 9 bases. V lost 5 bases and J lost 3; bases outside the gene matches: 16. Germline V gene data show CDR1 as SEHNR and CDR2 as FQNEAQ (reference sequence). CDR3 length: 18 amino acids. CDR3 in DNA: TGTGCCAGCAGCCGATTAACAGGGGGCCTTAGGGGGTACACTGAAGCTTTCTTT. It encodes CASSRLTGGLRGYTEAFF.

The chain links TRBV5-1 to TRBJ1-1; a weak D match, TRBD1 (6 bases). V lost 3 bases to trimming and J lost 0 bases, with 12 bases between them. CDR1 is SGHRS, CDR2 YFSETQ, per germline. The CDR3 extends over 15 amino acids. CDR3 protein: CASSSMGHLNTEAFF. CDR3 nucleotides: TGCGCCAGCAGCTCCATGGGACACCTGAACACTGAAGCTTTCTTT.

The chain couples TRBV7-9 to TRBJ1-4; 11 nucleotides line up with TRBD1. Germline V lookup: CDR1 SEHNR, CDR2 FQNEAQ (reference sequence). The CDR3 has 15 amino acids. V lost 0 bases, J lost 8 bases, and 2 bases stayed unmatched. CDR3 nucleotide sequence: TGTGCCAGCAGCTTAGCGGGACAGGGGGTGGAAAAACTGTTTTTT. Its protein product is CASSLAGQGVEKLFF.

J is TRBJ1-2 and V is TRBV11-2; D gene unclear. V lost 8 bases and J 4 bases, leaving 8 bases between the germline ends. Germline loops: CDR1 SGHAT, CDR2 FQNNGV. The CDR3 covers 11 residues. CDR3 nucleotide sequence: TGTGCCAGCGGTGGCTCCTATGGCTACACCTTC. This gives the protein CASGGSYGYTF.

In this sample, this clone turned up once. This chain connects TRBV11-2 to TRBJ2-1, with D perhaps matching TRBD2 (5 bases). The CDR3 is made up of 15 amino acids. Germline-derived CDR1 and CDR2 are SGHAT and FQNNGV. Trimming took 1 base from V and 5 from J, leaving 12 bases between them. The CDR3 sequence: CASSLVSGRNNEQFF. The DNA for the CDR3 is TGTGCCAGCAGCTTAGTCTCGGGAAGAAACAATGAGCAGTTCTTC.

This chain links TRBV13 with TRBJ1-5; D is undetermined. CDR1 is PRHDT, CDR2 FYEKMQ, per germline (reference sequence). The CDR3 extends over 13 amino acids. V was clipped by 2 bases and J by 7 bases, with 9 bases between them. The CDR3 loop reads CASSLYAEQPQHF. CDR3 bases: TGTGCCAGCAGCTTATATGCAGAACAGCCCCAGCATTTT.

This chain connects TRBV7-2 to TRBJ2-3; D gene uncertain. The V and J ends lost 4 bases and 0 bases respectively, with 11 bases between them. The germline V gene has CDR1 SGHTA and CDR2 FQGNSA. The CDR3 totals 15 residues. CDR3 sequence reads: CASSSSAASTDTQYF. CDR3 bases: TGTGCCAGCAGCTCCTCCGCTGCGAGCACAGATACGCAGTATTTT.

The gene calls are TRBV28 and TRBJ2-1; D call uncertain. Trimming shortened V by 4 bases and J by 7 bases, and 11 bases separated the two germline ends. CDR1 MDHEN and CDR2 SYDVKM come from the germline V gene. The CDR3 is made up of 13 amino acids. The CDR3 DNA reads TGTGCCAGCAGTTCCCCCGTCCCGAATGAGCAGTTCTTC. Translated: CASSSPVPNEQFF.

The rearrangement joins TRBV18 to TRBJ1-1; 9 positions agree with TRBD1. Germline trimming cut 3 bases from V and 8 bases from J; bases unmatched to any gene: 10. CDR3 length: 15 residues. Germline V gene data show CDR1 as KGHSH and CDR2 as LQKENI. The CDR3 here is CASSPRGQGREEAFF. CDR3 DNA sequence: TGTGCCAGCTCACCCCGCGGACAGGGGCGAGAAGAAGCTTTCTTT.

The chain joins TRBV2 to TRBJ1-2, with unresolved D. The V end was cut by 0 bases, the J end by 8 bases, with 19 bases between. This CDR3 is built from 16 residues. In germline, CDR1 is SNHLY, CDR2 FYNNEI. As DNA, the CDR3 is TGTGCCAGCAGTGAAGCGCGTACGGCCGGACTCTCCGGCTACACCTTC. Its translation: CASSEARTAGLSGYTF.

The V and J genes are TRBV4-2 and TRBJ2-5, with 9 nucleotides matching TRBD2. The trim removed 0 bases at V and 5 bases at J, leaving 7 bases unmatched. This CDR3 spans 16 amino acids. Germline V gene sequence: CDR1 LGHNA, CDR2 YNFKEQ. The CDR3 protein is CASSQDRAGGEETQYF. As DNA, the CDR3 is TGTGCCAGCAGCCAAGATCGGGCGGGGGGGGAGGAGACCCAGTACTTC.

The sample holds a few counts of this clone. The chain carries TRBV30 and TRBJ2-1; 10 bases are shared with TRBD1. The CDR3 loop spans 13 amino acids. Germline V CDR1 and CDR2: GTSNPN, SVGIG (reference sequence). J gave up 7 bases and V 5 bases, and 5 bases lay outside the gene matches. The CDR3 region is CAWAGTGVNEQFF. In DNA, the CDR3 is TGTGCCTGGGCCGGGACAGGGGTAAATGAGCAGTTCTTC.

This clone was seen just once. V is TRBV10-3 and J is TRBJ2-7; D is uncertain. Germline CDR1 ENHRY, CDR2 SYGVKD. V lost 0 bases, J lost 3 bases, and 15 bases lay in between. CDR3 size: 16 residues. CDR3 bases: TGTGCCATCAGTGAGTCCTTGACATACTTATACTACGAGCAGTACTTC. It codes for CAISESLTYLYYEQYF.

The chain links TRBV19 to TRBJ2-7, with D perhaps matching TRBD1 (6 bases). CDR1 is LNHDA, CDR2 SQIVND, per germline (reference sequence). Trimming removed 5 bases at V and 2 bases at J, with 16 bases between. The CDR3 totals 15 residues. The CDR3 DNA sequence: TGTGCCAGTAGTCCGAGCTTGGGGGCAGCCTACGAGCAGTACTTC. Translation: CASSPSLGAAYEQYF.

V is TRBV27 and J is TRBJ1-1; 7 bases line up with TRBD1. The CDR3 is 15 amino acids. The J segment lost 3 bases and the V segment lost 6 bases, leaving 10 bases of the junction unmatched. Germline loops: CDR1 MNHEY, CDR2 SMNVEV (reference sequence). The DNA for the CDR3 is TGTGCCAGCAGACCCCCTAGGGGGCAGGACACTGAAGCTTTCTTT. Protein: CASRPPRGQDTEAFF.

CDR3 DNA: TGTGCCAGCAGCTCAAAGGGTAGCGGGGGGGCCAACGAGCAGTACTTC. The encoded protein is CASSSKGSGGANEQYF. This chain links TRBV5-6 with TRBJ2-7; 11 bases are shared with TRBD2. The length of the CDR3 is 16 residues. Germline CDR1 reads SGHDT; CDR2 reads YYEEEE. The trim removed 3 bases at V and 5 bases at J, leaving 10 bases unmatched.

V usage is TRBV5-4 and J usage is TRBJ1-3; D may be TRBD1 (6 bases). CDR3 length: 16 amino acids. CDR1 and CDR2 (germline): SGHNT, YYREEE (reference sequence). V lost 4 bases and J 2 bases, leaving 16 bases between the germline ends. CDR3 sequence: CASSPDRGLPGNTIYF. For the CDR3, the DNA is TGTGCCAGCAGCCCGGACAGAGGGCTGCCTGGAAACACCATATATTTT.